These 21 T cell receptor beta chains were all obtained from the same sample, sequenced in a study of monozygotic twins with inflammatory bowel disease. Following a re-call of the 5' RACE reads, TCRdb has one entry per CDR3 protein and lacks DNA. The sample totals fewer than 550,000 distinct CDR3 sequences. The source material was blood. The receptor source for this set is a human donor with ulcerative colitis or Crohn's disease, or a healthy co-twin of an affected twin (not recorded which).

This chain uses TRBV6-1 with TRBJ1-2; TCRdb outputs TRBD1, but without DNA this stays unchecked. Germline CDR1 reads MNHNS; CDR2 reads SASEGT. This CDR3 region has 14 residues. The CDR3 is CASSWQGTRDGYTF.

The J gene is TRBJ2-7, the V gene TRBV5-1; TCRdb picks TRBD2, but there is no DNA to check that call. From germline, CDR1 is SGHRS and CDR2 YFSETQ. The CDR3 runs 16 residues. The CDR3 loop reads CASSLGLAGGSYEQYF. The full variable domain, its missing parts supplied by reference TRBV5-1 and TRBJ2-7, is KAGVTQTPRYLIKTRGQQVTLSCSPISGHRSVSWYQQTPGQGLQFLFEYFSETQRNKGNFPGRFSGRQFSNSRSEMNVSTLELGDSALYLCASSLGLAGGSYEQYFGPGTRLTVT.

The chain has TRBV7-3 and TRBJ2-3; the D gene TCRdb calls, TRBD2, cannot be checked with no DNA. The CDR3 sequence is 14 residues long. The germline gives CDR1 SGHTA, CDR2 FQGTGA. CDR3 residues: CASSYRGPPDTQYF.

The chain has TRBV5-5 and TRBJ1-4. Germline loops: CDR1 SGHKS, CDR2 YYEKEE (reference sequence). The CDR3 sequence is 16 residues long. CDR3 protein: CASSLGHPIGNEKLFF.

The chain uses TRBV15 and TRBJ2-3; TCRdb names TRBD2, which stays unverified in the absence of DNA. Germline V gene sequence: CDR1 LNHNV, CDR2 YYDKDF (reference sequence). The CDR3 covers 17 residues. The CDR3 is CATSRRLAGIGTDTQYF. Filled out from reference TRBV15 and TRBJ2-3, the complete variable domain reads DAMVIQNPRYQVTQFGKPVTLSCSQTLNHNVMYWYQQKSSQAPKLLFHYYDKDFNNEADTPDNFQSRRPNTSFCFLDIRSPGLGDTAMYLCATSRRLAGIGTDTQYFGPGTRLTVL.

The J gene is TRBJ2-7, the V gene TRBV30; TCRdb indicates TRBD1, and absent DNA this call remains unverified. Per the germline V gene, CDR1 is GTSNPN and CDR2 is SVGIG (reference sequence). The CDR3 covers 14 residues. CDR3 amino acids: CAWSEGTGVYEQYF.

The CDR3 protein is CASSSPNNEQFF. The rearrangement joins TRBV7-3 to TRBJ2-1. The CDR3 is 12 amino acids. Germline-derived CDR1 and CDR2 are SGHTA and FQGTGA. Complete variable domain (other parts from reference TRBV7-3 and TRBJ2-1): GAGVSQTPSNKVTEKGKYVELRCDPISGHTALYWYRQSLGQGPEFLIYFQGTGAADDSGLPNDRFFAVRPEGSVSTLKIQRTERGDSAVYLCASSSPNNEQFFGPGTRLTVL.

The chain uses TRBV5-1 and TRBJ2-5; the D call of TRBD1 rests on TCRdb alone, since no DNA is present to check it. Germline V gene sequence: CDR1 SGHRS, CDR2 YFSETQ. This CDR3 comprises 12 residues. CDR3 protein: CASGTQEETQYF. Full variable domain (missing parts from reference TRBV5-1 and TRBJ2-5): KAGVTQTPRYLIKTRGQQVTLSCSPISGHRSVSWYQQTPGQGLQFLFEYFSETQRNKGNFPGRFSGRQFSNSRSEMNVSTLELGDSALYLCASGTQEETQYFGPGTRLLVL.

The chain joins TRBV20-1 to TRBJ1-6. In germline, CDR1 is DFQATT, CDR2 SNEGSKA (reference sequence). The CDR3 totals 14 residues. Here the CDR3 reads CSASPSSYNSPLHF.

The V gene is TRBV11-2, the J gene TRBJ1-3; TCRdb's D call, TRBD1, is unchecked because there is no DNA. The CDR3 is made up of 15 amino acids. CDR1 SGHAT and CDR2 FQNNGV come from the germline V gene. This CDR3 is CASSGSGTAGNTIYF.

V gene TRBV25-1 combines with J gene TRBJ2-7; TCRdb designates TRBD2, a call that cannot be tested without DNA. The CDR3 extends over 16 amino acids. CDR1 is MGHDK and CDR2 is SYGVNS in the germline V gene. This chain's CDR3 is CASSESGGASAYEQYF.

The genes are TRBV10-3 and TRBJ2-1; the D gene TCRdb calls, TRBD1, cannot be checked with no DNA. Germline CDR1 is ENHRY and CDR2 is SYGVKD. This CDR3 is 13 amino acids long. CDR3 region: CAISDRGWDEQFF.

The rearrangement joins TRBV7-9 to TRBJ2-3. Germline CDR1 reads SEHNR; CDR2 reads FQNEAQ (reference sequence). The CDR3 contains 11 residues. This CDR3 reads CASTTLDTQYF.

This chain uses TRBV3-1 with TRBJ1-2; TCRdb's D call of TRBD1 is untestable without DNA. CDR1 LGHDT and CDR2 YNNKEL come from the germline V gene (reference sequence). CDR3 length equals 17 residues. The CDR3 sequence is CASSQDLVTGGFGGYTF.

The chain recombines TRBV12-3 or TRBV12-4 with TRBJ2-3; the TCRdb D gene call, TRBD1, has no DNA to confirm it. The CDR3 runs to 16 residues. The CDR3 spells CASSFGGGQNTDTQYF.

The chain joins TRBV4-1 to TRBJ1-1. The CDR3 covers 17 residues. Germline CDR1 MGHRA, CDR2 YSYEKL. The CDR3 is CASSQDPSRIIETEAFF.

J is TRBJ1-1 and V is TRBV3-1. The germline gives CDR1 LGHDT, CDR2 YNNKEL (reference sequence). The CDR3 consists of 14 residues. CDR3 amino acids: CASSQVGGNTEAFF.

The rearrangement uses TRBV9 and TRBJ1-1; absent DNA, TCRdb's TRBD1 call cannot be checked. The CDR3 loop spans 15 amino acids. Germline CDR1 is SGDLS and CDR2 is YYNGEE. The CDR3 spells CASSVEVRTDTEAFF.

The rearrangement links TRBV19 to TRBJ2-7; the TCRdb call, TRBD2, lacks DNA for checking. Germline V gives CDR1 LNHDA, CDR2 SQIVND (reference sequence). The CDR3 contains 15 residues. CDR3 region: CASSIGWGSSYEQYF.

The CDR3 region is CASSLITDTQYF. The V gene is TRBV5-1, the J gene TRBJ2-3. The length of the CDR3 is 12 residues. Germline CDR1 is SGHRS and CDR2 is YFSETQ.

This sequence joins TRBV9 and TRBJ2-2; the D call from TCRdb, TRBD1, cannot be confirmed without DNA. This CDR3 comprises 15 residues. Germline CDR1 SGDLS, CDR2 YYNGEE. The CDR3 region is CASSTHMERGGELFF. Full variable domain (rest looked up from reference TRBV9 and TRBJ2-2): DSGVTQTPKHLITATGQRVTLRCSPRSGDLSVYWYQQSLDQGLQFLIQYYNGEERAKGNILERFSAQQFPDLHSELNLSSLELGDSALYFCASSTHMERGGELFFGEGSRLTVL.